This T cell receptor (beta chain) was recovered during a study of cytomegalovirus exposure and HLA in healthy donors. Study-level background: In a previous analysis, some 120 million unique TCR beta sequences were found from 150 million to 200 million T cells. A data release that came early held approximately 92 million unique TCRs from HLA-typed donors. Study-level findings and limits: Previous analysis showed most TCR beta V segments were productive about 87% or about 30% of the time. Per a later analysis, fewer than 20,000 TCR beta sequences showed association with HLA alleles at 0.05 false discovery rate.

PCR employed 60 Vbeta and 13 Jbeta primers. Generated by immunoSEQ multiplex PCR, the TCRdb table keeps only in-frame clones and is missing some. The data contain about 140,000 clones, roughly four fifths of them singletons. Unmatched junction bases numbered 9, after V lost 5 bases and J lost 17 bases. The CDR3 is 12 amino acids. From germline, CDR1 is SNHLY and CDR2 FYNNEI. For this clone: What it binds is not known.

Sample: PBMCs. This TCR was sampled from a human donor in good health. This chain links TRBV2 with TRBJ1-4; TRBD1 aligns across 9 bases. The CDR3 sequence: CASSIPGTGIFF. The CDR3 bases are TGTGCCAGCAGTATCCCCGGGACAGGGATTTTTTTT.